The 17 T cell receptor beta chains below were found in one sample sequenced in a study of Ad26.COV2.S vaccination and SARS-CoV-2 variants. This sample's treatment: 15 to 20 received Ad26.COV2.S at low or high dose, single or two shots; several received placebo; per-sample allocation not given. Collection of the samples took place on day 63 after the first injection of vaccine or placebo. Profiled with immunoSEQ multiplex PCR; TCRdb holds only in-frame clones, not every one. The sample has roughly 320,000 clones, 87% seen once. The sample was peripheral blood, taken in a trial of Ad26.COV2.S vaccine versus placebo. The origin of the receptors is a person between 18 and 65 years old who received the Ad26.COV2.S COVID-19 vaccine or a placebo.

The V gene is TRBV30, the J gene TRBJ2-5; TRBD2 agrees at 13 bases. Unmatched junction bases numbered 9, after V lost 7 bases and J lost 7 bases. Germline V gene sequence: CDR1 GTSNPN, CDR2 SVGIG (reference sequence). The CDR3 length is 14 residues. The CDR3 reads CAFRLAGGPGTQYF. In DNA, the CDR3 is TGTGCCTTTAGACTAGCGGGGGGCCCTGGGACCCAGTACTTC.

This rearrangement joins TRBV4-2 to TRBJ2-4; D possibly corresponds to TRBD1 (5 bases). Trimming cost V 0 bases and J 3 bases, with 12 bases left between them. CDR3 length: 16 amino acids. Looked up from germline, CDR1 is LGHNA and CDR2 is YNFKEQ. The CDR3 DNA sequence: TGTGCCAGCAGCCAAGATTCAGGGTACGACAAAAACATTCAGTACTTC. This encodes CASSQDSGYDKNIQYF.

V gene TRBV11-3 combines with J gene TRBJ2-1; D is ambiguous. V lost 2 bases, J lost 4 bases, and 12 bases lay in between. Per the germline V gene, CDR1 is SGHNT and CDR2 is YENEEA. This CDR3 contains 15 residues. The CDR3 bases are TGTGCCAGCAGCTTACGGGCGAACGGATACAATGAGCAGTTCTTC. It encodes CASSLRANGYNEQFF.

This clone showed up just a few times. V and J are TRBV11-3 and TRBJ2-1, with 9 bases matching TRBD1. The CDR3 consists of 14 residues. Germline CDR1 and CDR2: SGHNT and YENEEA. The junction had 6 bases not matched to a gene; V was cut back by 5 bases and J by 7 bases. The CDR3 nucleotides are TGTGCCAGCAGCACAGGGGGCTTCAGAAATGAGCAGTTCTTC. Its translation: CASSTGGFRNEQFF.

V and J are TRBV7-8 and TRBJ1-3; a weak D match, TRBD1 (6 bases). V lost 2 bases and J lost 0, with 17 bases in between. The CDR3 totals 18 residues. Germline V gene data show CDR1 as SGHVS and CDR2 as FQNEAQ. CDR3 region: CASSLPGHQPSSGNTIYF. CDR3 in DNA: TGTGCCAGCAGCTTACCGGGACACCAACCCAGCTCTGGAAACACCATATATTTT.

The chain couples TRBV27 to TRBJ2-1; 9 bases are shared with TRBD1. This CDR3 comprises 16 residues. Germline trimming cut 6 bases from V and 1 base from J; bases unmatched to any gene: 7. Germline CDR1 reads MNHEY; CDR2 reads SMNVEV (reference sequence). This CDR3 is CASSPEGQGSYNEQFF. CDR3 DNA sequence: TGTGCCAGCAGCCCTGAGGGACAGGGTTCCTACAATGAGCAGTTCTTC.

The V and J genes are TRBV19 and TRBJ2-7, with D perhaps assigned TRBD1 or TRBD2 (5 bases each). Germline lookup yields CDR1 LNHDA and CDR2 SQIVND (reference sequence). Trimming removed 6 bases at V and 2 bases at J, with 14 bases between. This CDR3 contains 14 residues. The CDR3 protein is CASRPGTGTYEQYF. CDR3 nucleotide sequence: TGTGCCAGTAGGCCCGGGACCGGAACCTACGAGCAGTACTTC.

The chain uses TRBV19 and TRBJ1-2; weak D call: TRBD1 (6 bases). The CDR3 is made up of 14 amino acids. Germline V gene sequence: CDR1 LNHDA, CDR2 SQIVND (reference sequence). Trimming removed 6 bases from V and 1 base from J, with 12 bases in between. CDR3 amino acids: CASSRGLGNYGYTF. The CDR3 nucleotides read TGTGCCAGTAGCAGGGGATTGGGTAACTATGGCTACACCTTC.

This sequence joins TRBV6-1 and TRBJ1-5; the D is unclear. The germline gives CDR1 MNHNS, CDR2 SASEGT. V dropped 0 bases and J dropped 3 bases, with 9 bases sitting between them. The CDR3 is 15 amino acids. CDR3 DNA: TGTGCCAGCAGTGAAGCGAGGCGGCTCAATCAGCCCCAGCATTTT. This encodes CASSEARRLNQPQHF.

V gene TRBV7-6 combines with J gene TRBJ2-7; 8 nucleotides agree with TRBD1. The germline V gene encodes CDR1 SGHVS and CDR2 FNYEAQ. The J segment lost 4 bases and the V segment lost 4 bases, leaving 6 bases of the junction unmatched. The CDR3 is 14 residues long. The DNA for the CDR3 is TGTGCCAGCAGCTGGACAGGGTCCCCTTACGAGCAGTACTTC. This gives the protein CASSWTGSPYEQYF.

The chain carries TRBV7-6 and TRBJ2-1; 8 bases align to TRBD2. This CDR3 is built from 16 residues. V shed 1 base, J shed 7 bases, and the junction held 9 bases outside the gene matches. Per the germline V gene, CDR1 is SGHVS and CDR2 is FNYEAQ. The CDR3 DNA reads as TGTGCCAGCAGCTTAGTTGTAAGCGGGGGAGTAAATGAGCAGTTCTTC. Translation: CASSLVVSGGVNEQFF. Filled out from reference TRBV7-6 and TRBJ2-1, the complete variable domain reads GAGVSQSPRYKVTKRGQDVALRCDPISGHVSLYWYRQALGQGPEFLTYFNYEAQQDKSGLPNDRFSAERPEGSISTLTIQRTEQRDSAMYRCASSLVVSGGVNEQFFGPGTRLTVL.

The rearrangement joins TRBV5-1 to TRBJ1-1, with D unresolved. The CDR3 has 14 residues. CDR1 SGHRS and CDR2 YFSETQ come from the germline V gene. V lost 2 bases and J lost 1, with 9 bases in between. Here the CDR3 DNA reads TGCGCCAGCAGCTTTATTGAAGGGAACACTGAAGCTTTCTTT. Translating it yields CASSFIEGNTEAFF. The full variable domain, in which reference TRBV5-1 and TRBJ1-1 provide the parts outside the CDR3, is KAGVTQTPRYLIKTRGQQVTLSCSPISGHRSVSWYQQTPGQGLQFLFEYFSETQRNKGNFPGRFSGRQFSNSRSEMNVSTLELGDSALYLCASSFIEGNTEAFFGQGTRLTVV.

This chain uses TRBV27 with TRBJ1-4, with D possibly matching TRBD1 (5 bases). Germline lookup yields CDR1 MNHEY and CDR2 SMNVEV (reference sequence). V was pared by 0 bases and J by 0 bases, with 11 bases between. The CDR3 is 17 residues long. Here the CDR3 reads CASSLSVRVATNEKLFF. The CDR3 DNA reads TGTGCCAGCAGTTTATCAGTCAGGGTTGCAACTAATGAAAAACTGTTTTTT.

There are a few counts of this clone. The sample contains more than one DNA sequence encoding this CDR3. This chain joins TRBV6-5 and TRBJ1-1, with D perhaps TRBD1 (5 bases). The V end lost 6 bases, the J end lost 3 bases, and 8 bases lay between the germline ends. Per the germline V gene, CDR1 is MNHEY and CDR2 is SVGAGI. The CDR3 is 12 residues long. CDR3 sequence (DNA): TGTGCCAGCAGCCGAGGGGACACTGAAGCTTTCTTT. Translating gives CASSRGDTEAFF.

The CDR3: CATSRDRGYEQFF. The CDR3 DNA reads as TGTGCCACCAGCAGAGATCGAGGGTACGAGCAGTTCTTC. This sequence joins TRBV15 and TRBJ2-1; TRBD2 might be the D (5 bases). There are 13 residues in the CDR3. The germline V gene encodes CDR1 LNHNV and CDR2 YYDKDF (reference sequence). V shed 0 bases and J shed 10 bases, with 10 bases lying between them. Variable domain in full (rest from reference TRBV15 and TRBJ2-1): DAMVIQNPRYQVTQFGKPVTLSCSQTLNHNVMYWYQQKSSQAPKLLFHYYDKDFNNEADTPDNFQSRRPNTSFCFLDIRSPGLGDTAMYLCATSRDRGYEQFFGPGTRLTVL.

V gene TRBV27 combines with J gene TRBJ2-1, with D uncertain. V lost 7 bases and J 6 bases, leaving 7 bases between the germline ends. Germline V gene sequence: CDR1 MNHEY, CDR2 SMNVEV (reference sequence). CDR3 size: 11 residues. Written as DNA, the CDR3 is TGTGCCAGCAATAGAGGCAATGAGCAGTTCTTC. Its translation: CASNRGNEQFF.

This chain connects TRBV6-5 to TRBJ2-3; D is perhaps TRBD2 (7 bases). Trimming took 6 bases from V and 10 from J, leaving 20 bases between them. This CDR3 is 14 amino acids long. Looked up from germline, CDR1 is MNHEY and CDR2 is SVGAGI. The CDR3 DNA reads as TGTGCCAGCAGCCGGGGGGCACCTCAAGCTTCGCAGTATTTT. Its protein product is CASSRGAPQASQYF.